A selection of T cell receptor beta chains follows, all from one sample in a study of T cell changes during pregnancy in multiple sclerosis. The repertoire was sequenced with immunoSEQ multiplex PCR; TCRdb's copy has only in-frame clones and lacks some. The sample shows tens of thousands of clones, 85% to 95% of them seen only once. This specimen consisted of CD4+ T cells from peripheral blood mononuclear cells, obtained after pregnancy. These receptors came from a female donor in good health, enrolled as a control in a pregnancy study. Both conserved end residues are part of each CDR3. Each record gives: clone size, V gene, D gene, J gene, CDR3 DNA, CDR3 protein. D genes are given only for firm matches. Only some rows state a clone size, as once, few, many or a class for expanded clones.

NA	TRBV10-3	NA	TRBJ1-3	TGTGCCAGCCAGGACAGCATCTCTGGAAACACCATATATTTT	CASQDSISGNTIYF
once	TRBV30	NA	TRBJ2-7	TGTGCCTGGAGTCAGGAGGCTAGTGGCGAGCAGTACTTC	CAWSQEASGEQYF
NA	TRBV5-1	NA	TRBJ2-2	TGCGCCAGCAGCTTGGCTTTGGGGGCAGGGGCGCTGGACACCGGGGAGCTGTTTTTT	CASSLALGAGALDTGELFF
NA	TRBV7-9	NA	TRBJ1-1	TGTGCCAGCAGCTTAATTTTGACAGGTGAGAACACTGAAGCTTTCTTT	CASSLILTGENTEAFF
NA	TRBV7-2	TRBD1	TRBJ2-3	TGTGCCAGCAGCTTAAGCCCAGGGGGATTCACAGATACGCAGTATTTT	CASSLSPGGFTDTQYF
NA	TRBV7-8	TRBD2	TRBJ2-1	TGTGCCAGCAGCTTAGCGAATTTTGTGACTAGCGGGAGCTCCTACAATGAGCAGTTCTTC	CASSLANFVTSGSSYNEQFF
NA	TRBV5-4	TRBD2	TRBJ2-3	TGTGCCAGCAGCTTGTCGGGACTAGCGGCAGATACGCAGTATTTT	CASSLSGLAADTQYF
NA	TRBV7-9	TRBD1	TRBJ1-2	TGTGCCAGCAGCCTGGACAGGGGACTCTATGGCTACACCTTC	CASSLDRGLYGYTF
NA	TRBV27	NA	TRBJ2-1	TGTGCCAGCAGTTTCTCTAGAGCTGGTAATGAGCAGTTCTTC	CASSFSRAGNEQFF
NA	TRBV19	TRBD1	TRBJ2-7	TGTGCCAGTAGTATGTCTCTTTTGGTCGGGACAGGGGGGGCCTACGAGCAGTACTTC	CASSMSLLVGTGGAYEQYF
NA	TRBV19	NA	TRBJ1-1	TGTGCCAGTAGTGGGGGGATCTACACTGAAGCTTTCTTT	CASSGGIYTEAFF
NA	TRBV30	TRBD1	TRBJ1-5	TGTGCCTGGAGTTTGACAGGGATCAATCAGCCCCAGCATTTT	CAWSLTGINQPQHF
NA	TRBV5-1	NA	TRBJ1-4	TGCGCCAGCAGCGGCGGAGAGTGGGATGAAAAACTGTTTTTT	CASSGGEWDEKLFF
NA	TRBV14	TRBD2	TRBJ2-2	TGTGCCAGCAGCCAGCTAGCGGGGGCCACCGGGGAGCTGTTTTTT	CASSQLAGATGELFF
NA	TRBV5-1	TRBD1	TRBJ1-2	TGCGCCAGCAGCTTGGAGGGGGACAGGTTGGGCTATGGCTACACCTTC	CASSLEGDRLGYGYTF
NA	TRBV19	TRBD1	TRBJ1-2	TGTGCCAGTGCCGGACAGGGCGGTAACTATGGCTACACCTTC	CASAGQGGNYGYTF
NA	TRBV7-2	TRBD2	TRBJ2-3	TGTGCCAGCAGCCCCCGGGGGGTAGCGGGAGGGTTGTCAGATACGCAGTATTTT	CASSPRGVAGGLSDTQYF
NA	TRBV23-1	NA	TRBJ1-2	TGCGCCAGCAGTCAAGCCGAACAGCCCCCGACGGTCGTTGACTATGGCTACACCTTC	CASSQAEQPPTVVDYGYTF
NA	TRBV5-1	NA	TRBJ1-1	TGCGCCAGCAAGGTCAGGGAGGCTAGTGAAGCTTTCTTT	CASKVREASEAFF
NA	TRBV7-2	NA	TRBJ1-1	TGTGCCAGCAGCTTAGCCGCGGGGAACACTGAAGCTTTCTTT	CASSLAAGNTEAFF
NA	TRBV6-1	NA	TRBJ1-2	TGTGCCAGCAGAAGGGGAACTAACTATGGCTACACCTTC	CASRRGTNYGYTF
NA	TRBV29-1	TRBD1	TRBJ1-2	TGCAGCGTTGAAGAATCTACGGGACAGTATGGCTACACCTTC	CSVEESTGQYGYTF
NA	TRBV6-5	NA	TRBJ1-2	TGTGCCAGCAGCATATCACAGGGACGTGAAGGCTACACCTTC	CASSISQGREGYTF
NA	TRBV2	NA	TRBJ1-5	TGTGCCAGCAGTGAGGAGGTCCGGCAGCCCCAGCATTTT	CASSEEVRQPQHF